This T cell receptor beta chain was identified during a study of beta chain features in type 1 diabetes. Study-level findings and limits: In every one of the four CD4+ subsets, TCRB CDR3s were moderately but significantly shorter in Type 1 diabetes patients.

The investigators reverse transcribed all of the isolated RNA, so they sequenced expressed TCRB transcripts. Libraries were prepared by immunoSEQ multiplex PCR; TCRdb keeps only in-frame clonotypes and omits some of them. The profile shows hundreds of thousands of clones, around 15% of them singletons. The CDR3 is made up of 13 amino acids. CDR1 is GTSNPN, CDR2 SVGIG, per germline (reference sequence). J was trimmed by 11 bases and V by 5 bases; bases with no gene match: 8. Regarding this clone: Antigen: not known.

What was sequenced was naive CD4+ T cells from blood. The chain joins TRBV30 to TRBJ2-6, with 8 bases matching TRBD1. This TCR was sampled from a man between 18 and 29 years old with type 1 diabetes. The CDR3 region is CAWDRGRRDVLTF. Here the CDR3 DNA reads TGTGCCTGGGACAGGGGTCGGCGGGACGTCCTGACTTTC.